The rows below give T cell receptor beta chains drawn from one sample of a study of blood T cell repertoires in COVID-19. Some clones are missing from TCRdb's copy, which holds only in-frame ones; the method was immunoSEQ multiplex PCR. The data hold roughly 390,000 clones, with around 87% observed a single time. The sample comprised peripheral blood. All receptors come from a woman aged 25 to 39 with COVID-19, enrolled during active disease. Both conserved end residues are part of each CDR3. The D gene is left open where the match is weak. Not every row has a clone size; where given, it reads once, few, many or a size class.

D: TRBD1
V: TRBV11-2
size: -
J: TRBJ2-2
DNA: TGTGCCAGCGCCAAGACAGGGGGCAGGTACACCGGGGAGCTGTTTTTT
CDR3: CASAKTGGRYTGELFF

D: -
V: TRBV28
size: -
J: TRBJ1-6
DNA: TGTGCCAGCAGTCCACCGCGGGGACCGGCAGGCTCACCCCTCCACTTT
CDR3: CASSPPRGPAGSPLHF

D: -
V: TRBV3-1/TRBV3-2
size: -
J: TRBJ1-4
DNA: TGTGCCAGCAGCCAAGGAGGGACTGCAACTAATGAAAAACTGTTTTTT
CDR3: CASSQGGTATNEKLFF

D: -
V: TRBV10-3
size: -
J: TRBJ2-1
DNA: TGTGCCATCAGTGAGAATGAGGAGCAGTTCTTC
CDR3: CAISENEEQFF

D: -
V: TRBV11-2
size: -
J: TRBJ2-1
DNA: TGTGCCAGCAGCTTAGACGGTCTACCACGTGAGCAGTTCTTC
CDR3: CASSLDGLPREQFF

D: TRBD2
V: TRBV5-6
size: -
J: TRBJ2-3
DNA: TGTGCCAGCAGCTTGGAGGGACTAGCGGAGCCGCAGTATTTT
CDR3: CASSLEGLAEPQYF

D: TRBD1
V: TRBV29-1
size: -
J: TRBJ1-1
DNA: TGCAGCGTTGCTAGGACAGGAGCTGAAGCTTTCTTT
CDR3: CSVARTGAEAFF

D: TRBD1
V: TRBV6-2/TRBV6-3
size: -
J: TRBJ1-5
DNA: TGTGCCAGCAGTTATTCGAGGGGGCGCCCGGGACATCAGCCCCAGCATTTT
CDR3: CASSYSRGRPGHQPQHF

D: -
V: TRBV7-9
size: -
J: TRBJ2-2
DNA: TGTGCCAGCAGCTTCGGGAACTCGAACACCGGGGAGCTGTTTTTT
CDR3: CASSFGNSNTGELFF

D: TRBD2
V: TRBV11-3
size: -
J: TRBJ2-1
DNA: TGTGCCAGCAGCATTGGACTAGCGGGGACTAATGAGCAGTTCTTC
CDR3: CASSIGLAGTNEQFF

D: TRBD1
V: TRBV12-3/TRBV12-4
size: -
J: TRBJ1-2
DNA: TGTGCCAGCAGTAGGGACAGAATCTATGGCTACACCTTC
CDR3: CASSRDRIYGYTF

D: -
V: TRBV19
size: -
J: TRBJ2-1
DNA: TGTGCCAGTAACTTAAAACAAGGGGGTCGCGAGGGAAATGAGCAGTTCTTC
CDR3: CASNLKQGGREGNEQFF

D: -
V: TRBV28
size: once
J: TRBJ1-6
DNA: TGTGCCAGCAGTTTACCAGGGCCCTATAATTCACCCCTCCACTTT
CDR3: CASSLPGPYNSPLHF

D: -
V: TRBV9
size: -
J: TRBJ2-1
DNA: TGTGCCAGCAGCGTAGCCTCCGGGGGTATTGAGCAGTTCTTC
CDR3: CASSVASGGIEQFF

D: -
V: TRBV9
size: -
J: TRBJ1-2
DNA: TGTGCCAGCACCCTCAACCCCCAGACAGACTATGGCTACACCTTC
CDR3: CASTLNPQTDYGYTF

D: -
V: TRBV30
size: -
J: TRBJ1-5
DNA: TGTGCCTGGAGTGCTACAGGGTTCGATCAGCCCCAGCATTTT
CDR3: CAWSATGFDQPQHF

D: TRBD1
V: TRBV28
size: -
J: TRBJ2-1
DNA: TGTGCCACCCAAGGGACAGGGTCCGACAATGAGCAGTTCTTC
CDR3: CATQGTGSDNEQFF

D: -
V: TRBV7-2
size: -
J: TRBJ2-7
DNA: TGTGCCAGCAGCCCCTCCGGTCCCACGACCTACGAGCAGTACTTC
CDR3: CASSPSGPTTYEQYF

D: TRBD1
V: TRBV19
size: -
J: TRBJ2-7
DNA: TGTGCCAGTAGTCCGTACTCCGGGACAGGGACCTACGAGCAGTACTTC
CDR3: CASSPYSGTGTYEQYF

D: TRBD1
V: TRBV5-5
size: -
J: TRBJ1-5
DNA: TGTGCCAGCAGCTTTCGGACAGGGGGGAATCAGCCCCAGCATTTT
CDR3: CASSFRTGGNQPQHF

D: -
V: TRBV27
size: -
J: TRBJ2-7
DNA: TGTGCCAGCAGACCCCGAGGGCGCCGGGCCGAAGAGCAGTACTTC
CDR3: CASRPRGRRAEEQYF

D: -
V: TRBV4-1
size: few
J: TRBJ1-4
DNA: TGCGCCAGCAGCCAGAGTCCCCATGAAAAACTGTTTTTT
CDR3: CASSQSPHEKLFF

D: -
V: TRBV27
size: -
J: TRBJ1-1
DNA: TGTGCCAGCAGTACACTCGGGGCGGGGACTGAAGCTTTCTTT
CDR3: CASSTLGAGTEAFF

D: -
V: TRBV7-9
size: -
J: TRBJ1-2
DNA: TGTGCCAGCAGCCCAGAGGGTACCCTCTATGGCTACACCTTC
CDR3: CASSPEGTLYGYTF

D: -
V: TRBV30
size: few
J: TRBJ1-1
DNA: TGTGCCTGGAGTGGTCGGACTGAAGCTTTCTTT
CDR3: CAWSGRTEAFF

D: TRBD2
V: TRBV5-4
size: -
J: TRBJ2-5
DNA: TGTGCCAGCAGCTTGGCGCTAGCGGGAGAGGGTCAAGAGACCCAGTACTTC
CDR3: CASSLALAGEGQETQYF

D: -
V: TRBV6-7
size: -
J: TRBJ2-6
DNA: TGTGCCAGCAGCCCTAAGCGGGTATCTGGGGCCAACGTCCTGACTTTC
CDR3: CASSPKRVSGANVLTF

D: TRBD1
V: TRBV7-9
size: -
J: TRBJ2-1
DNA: TGTGCCAGCAGCACACAGGGGGCGGGGAGTGAGCAGTTCTTC
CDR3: CASSTQGAGSEQFF

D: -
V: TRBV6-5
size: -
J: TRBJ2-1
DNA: TGTGCCAGCAGCTTTACCCCAAACGGGTACAATGAGCAGTTCTTC
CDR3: CASSFTPNGYNEQFF

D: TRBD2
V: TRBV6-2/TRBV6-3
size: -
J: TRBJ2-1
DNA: TGTGCCAGCAGTTACCCGTTGACTAGCGGGAACTACAATGAGCAGTTCTTC
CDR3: CASSYPLTSGNYNEQFF

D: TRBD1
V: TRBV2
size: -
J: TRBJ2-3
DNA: TGTGCCACGGGACAGCGGAGGAACACAGATACGCAGTATTTT
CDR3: CATGQRRNTDTQYF

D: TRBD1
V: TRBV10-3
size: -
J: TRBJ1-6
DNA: TGTGCCATCAGTGCCGACAGGGGTAATTCACCCCTCCACTTT
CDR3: CAISADRGNSPLHF

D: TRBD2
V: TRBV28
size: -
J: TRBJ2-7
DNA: TGTGCCAGCAGTCTCCGGGGAGCGGGAGGGGCCTACGAGCAGTACTTC
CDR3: CASSLRGAGGAYEQYF

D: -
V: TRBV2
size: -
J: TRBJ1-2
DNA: TGTGCCAGCAGTTATAGAGACTATGGCTACACCTTC
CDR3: CASSYRDYGYTF

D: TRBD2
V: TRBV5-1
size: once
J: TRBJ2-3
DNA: TGCGCCAGCAGCTTCGGACTAGCGGGAGAAGATACGCAGTATTTT
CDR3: CASSFGLAGEDTQYF

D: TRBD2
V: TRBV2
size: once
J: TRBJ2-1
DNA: TGTGCCAGCAGATTAGAGGTAGCGGGCCATGAGCAGTTCTTC
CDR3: CASRLEVAGHEQFF

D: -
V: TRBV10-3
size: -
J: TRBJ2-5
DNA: TGTGCCATCAGCGACTTCGAGACCCAGTACTTC
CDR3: CAISDFETQYF

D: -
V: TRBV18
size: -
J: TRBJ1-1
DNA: TGTGCCAGCTCGCAGATACCCACGAACACTGAAGCTTTCTTT
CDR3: CASSQIPTNTEAFF

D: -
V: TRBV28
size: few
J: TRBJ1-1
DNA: TGTGCCAGCAGTCCGGCGGACAGAACGAACACTGAAGCTTTCTTT
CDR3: CASSPADRTNTEAFF

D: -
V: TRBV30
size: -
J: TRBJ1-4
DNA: TGTGCCTGGAGTCGGTTACGGGAAAAACTGTTTTTT
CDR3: CAWSRLREKLFF

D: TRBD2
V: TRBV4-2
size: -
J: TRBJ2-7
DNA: TGTGCCAGCAGCCATATGCGGGAGGGCCTCTACGAGCAGTACTTC
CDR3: CASSHMREGLYEQYF

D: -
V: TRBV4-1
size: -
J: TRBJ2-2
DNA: TGCGCCAGCAGCCAGAAGGGAGGAGCCACCGGGGAGCTGTTTTTT
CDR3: CASSQKGGATGELFF

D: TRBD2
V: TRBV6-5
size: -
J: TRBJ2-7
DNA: TGTGCCAGCAGTCTAGCGGGAGCCCACGAGCAGTACTTC
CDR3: CASSLAGAHEQYF

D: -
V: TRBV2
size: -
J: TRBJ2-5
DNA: TGTGCCAGCAGCGGGCAAGAGACCCAGTACTTC
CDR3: CASSGQETQYF

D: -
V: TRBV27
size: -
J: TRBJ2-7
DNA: TGTGCCAGCAGTTTAGAGACTAGCTCCTACGAGCAGTACTTC
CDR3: CASSLETSSYEQYF

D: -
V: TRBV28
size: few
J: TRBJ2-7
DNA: TGTGCCAGCAGCAGCAGGGCCGCCCCTACCTACGAGCAGTACTTC
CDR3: CASSSRAAPTYEQYF

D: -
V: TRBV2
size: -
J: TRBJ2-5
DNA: TGTGCCAGCAGTGTAGAGGAGACCCAGTACTTC
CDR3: CASSVEETQYF

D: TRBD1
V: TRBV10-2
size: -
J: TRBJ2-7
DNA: TGCGCCAGCAGTGGAGGACAGGGGGGCGAGCAGTACTTC
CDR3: CASSGGQGGEQYF

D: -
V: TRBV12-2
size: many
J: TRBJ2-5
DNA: TGTGCAAGTCGCTTAGCACTAGCGGGAGGACAAGAGACCCAGTACTTC
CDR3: CASRLALAGGQETQYF

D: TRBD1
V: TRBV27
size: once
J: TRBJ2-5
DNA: TGTGCCAGCAGCATCAGGACAGGGCTACAAGAGACCCAGTACTTC
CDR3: CASSIRTGLQETQYF

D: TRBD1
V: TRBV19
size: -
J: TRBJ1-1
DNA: TGTGCCAGTAGTACCCGACAGGGTGGAGGCACTGAAGCTTTCTTT
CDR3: CASSTRQGGGTEAFF

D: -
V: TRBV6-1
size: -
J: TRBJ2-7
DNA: TGTGCCAGCAGTGAAGTTTCAGCCTACGAGCAGTACTTC
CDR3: CASSEVSAYEQYF

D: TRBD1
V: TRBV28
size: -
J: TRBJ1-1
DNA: TGTGCCAGCAGTTCGTGGACAGGGGTGGAAACTGAAGCTTTCTTT
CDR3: CASSSWTGVETEAFF

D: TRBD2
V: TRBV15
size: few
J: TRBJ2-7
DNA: TGTGCCACCAGCGCGGGGGGAGCTAGCGACGAGCAGTACTTC
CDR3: CATSAGGASDEQYF